The 23 T cell receptor beta chains reported below all come from one sample, sequenced in a study of somatic mutations in cytotoxic T cells in rheumatoid arthritis. Some clones are missing from TCRdb's copy, which holds only in-frame ones; the method was immunoSEQ multiplex PCR. The table lists just under 20,000 clones, roughly four fifths of them singletons. Sequencing was done on a sample of CD8+ T cells sorted from blood. These TCRs come from a woman aged 50 to 60 in good health.

This chain joins TRBV27 and TRBJ2-1, with D uncertain. Trimming removed 0 bases at V and 5 bases at J, with 5 bases between. This CDR3 has 13 residues. Germline V gene lookup returns CDR1 MNHEY and CDR2 SMNVEV (reference sequence). CDR3 nucleotides: TGTGCCAGCAGTTTATCCCGGAACAATGAGCAGTTCTTC. Its translation: CASSLSRNNEQFF.

V is TRBV5-4 and J is TRBJ2-5, with 14 bases that match TRBD2. CDR3 length: 15 residues. V shed 5 bases, J shed 5 bases, and the junction held 5 bases outside the gene matches. Germline V gene sequence: CDR1 SGHNT, CDR2 YYREEE (reference sequence). The CDR3 nucleotides are TGTGCCAGCAGGACTAGCGGGGGGGCCATGGAGACCCAGTACTTC. Translation gives CASRTSGGAMETQYF.

This clone was observed once. The chain combines TRBV7-8 with TRBJ1-1, with D possibly TRBD1 on 5 matching bases. The CDR3 runs 15 residues. Trimming took off 1 base at V and 1 base at J, with 10 bases between the two ends. Germline V gene sequence: CDR1 SGHVS, CDR2 FQNEAQ. The CDR3 loop is CASSLGRDGNTEAFF. The CDR3 DNA is TGTGCCAGCAGCTTAGGCCGGGACGGGAACACTGAAGCTTTCTTT.

This rearrangement joins TRBV11-1 to TRBJ2-3; 7 bases are shared with TRBD2. The CDR3 loop spans 15 amino acids. Per the germline V gene, CDR1 is SGHAT and CDR2 is FQDESV (reference sequence). Losses at the gene ends were 3 bases for V and 3 bases for J; bases not matched to a gene: 6. The CDR3 loop is CASSFNGGSTDTQYF. Here the CDR3 DNA reads TGTGCCAGCAGCTTCAATGGCGGGAGTACAGATACGCAGTATTTT.

The chain has TRBV7-9 and TRBJ1-1; D is undetermined. With 1 base removed from V and 6 bases from J, the gap between germline ends came to 9 bases. CDR3 size: 13 residues. The germline V gene encodes CDR1 SEHNR and CDR2 FQNEAQ (reference sequence). CDR3 in amino acids: CASSLVGRPEAFF. The CDR3 region has the DNA TGTGCCAGCAGCTTAGTAGGGAGGCCTGAAGCTTTCTTT.

Only a few counts were recorded for this clone. The sample has other DNA sequences that encode this CDR3 too. The CDR3 nucleotides read TGTGCCAGTAGTATATGGGACGGGGATCAGCCCCAGCATTTT. It translates to CASSIWDGDQPQHF. The rearrangement links TRBV19 to TRBJ1-5; D perhaps matches TRBD1 (5 bases). Germline V gives CDR1 LNHDA, CDR2 SQIVND (reference sequence). V was pared by 2 bases and J by 5 bases, with 10 bases between. The CDR3 is 14 amino acids.

The chain carries TRBV27 and TRBJ2-7; D is ambiguous. Trimming took off 5 bases at V and 7 bases at J, with 15 bases between the two ends. CDR3 length: 13 residues. CDR1 is MNHEY, CDR2 SMNVEV, per germline (reference sequence). CDR3 region: CASSPGDSREQYF. The CDR3 DNA reads as TGTGCCAGCAGTCCTGGAGATTCGCGGGAGCAGTACTTC.

The J gene is TRBJ2-2, the V gene TRBV5-1; D perhaps matches TRBD1 (5 bases). Per germline, CDR1 SGHRS and CDR2 YFSETQ. The CDR3 contains 14 residues. Trimming cost V 2 bases and J 6 bases, with 11 bases left between them. The DNA of the CDR3 is TGCGCCAGCAGCTTAAATAGGGGCCCCGGGGAGCTGTTTTTT. Its translation: CASSLNRGPGELFF.

The rearrangement joins TRBV29-1 to TRBJ1-1; TRBD1 might be the D (6 bases). This CDR3 has 16 amino acids. Germline V CDR1 and CDR2: SQVTM, ANQGSEA. Trimming removed 0 bases from V and 1 base from J, with 15 bases in between. The CDR3 DNA follows: TGCAGCGTTGAAGACTTTGGAGACAGGCCGAACACTGAAGCTTTCTTT. Amino acids: CSVEDFGDRPNTEAFF. Variable domain in full (rest from reference TRBV29-1 and TRBJ1-1): SAVISQKPSRDICQRGTSLTIQCQVDSQVTMMFWYRQQPGQSLTLIATANQGSEATYESGFVIDKFPISRPNLTFSTLTVSNMSPEDSSIYLCSVEDFGDRPNTEAFFGQGTRLTVV.

J is TRBJ1-1 and V is TRBV30; weak D call: TRBD1 (5 bases). CDR1 is GTSNPN and CDR2 is SVGIG in the germline V gene (reference sequence). CDR3 length equals 17 residues. Trimming shortened V by 4 bases and J by 0 bases, and 21 bases separated the two germline ends. The CDR3 region has the DNA TGTGCCTGGAAGATCGAGCAGGGTTGGTCTCTGAACACTGAAGCTTTCTTT. Amino acids: CAWKIEQGWSLNTEAFF.

The chain combines TRBV30 with TRBJ1-4; tentatively, D is TRBD1 (5 bases). Trimming stripped 2 bases from V and 8 bases from J, with 15 bases between. Germline-derived CDR1 and CDR2 are GTSNPN and SVGIG (reference sequence). The CDR3 runs to 14 residues. The CDR3 loop reads CAWSSGQGREKLFF. The CDR3 DNA is TGTGCCTGGAGTTCAGGGCAGGGTAGGGAAAAACTGTTTTTT.

In the case of this clone: Other nucleotide sequences from this sample produce the same CDR3. This CDR3 reads CASSYNQPQHF. The CDR3 DNA follows: TGTGCCAGCAGTTACAATCAGCCCCAGCATTTT. The chain employs TRBV28 and TRBJ1-5, with no clear D. V lost 4 bases, J lost 3 bases, and 1 base lay in between. This CDR3 has 11 residues. Looked up from germline, CDR1 is MDHEN and CDR2 is SYDVKM.

The genes are TRBV4-3 and TRBJ2-7; the match to TRBD1 covers 10 bases. Germline V gene sequence: CDR1 LGHNA, CDR2 YSLEER. The V and J ends lost 0 bases and 4 bases, in that order; junction bases with no gene match: 12. CDR3 size: 18 residues. In nucleotides, the CDR3 is TGCGCCAGCAGCCAAGAGGGCAGGGGACAGGGGTCTCGGTACGAGCAGTACTTC. It yields the protein CASSQEGRGQGSRYEQYF.

The DNA of the CDR3 is TGTGCCAGCAGCGTCCCACCCGGACAGCTGTTACGTTATGGCTACACCTTC. Protein product: CASSVPPGQLLRYGYTF. The J gene is TRBJ1-2, the V gene TRBV5-8, with D possibly TRBD1 on 6 matching bases. The CDR3 is 17 amino acids. The V gene's germline CDR1 is SGHTS and CDR2 YDEGEE. V was trimmed by 4 bases and J by 5 bases, leaving 24 bases between them.

A single count supports this clone. The chain carries TRBV7-9 and TRBJ2-5, with a tentative D call TRBD2 (5 bases). Trimming took off 5 bases at V and 1 base at J, with 17 bases between the two ends. This CDR3 spans 16 amino acids. The germline V gene has CDR1 SEHNR and CDR2 FQNEAQ (reference sequence). The chain's CDR3 is CASSHPRGQPQETQYF. The CDR3 DNA is TGTGCCAGCAGCCATCCTAGAGGGCAACCCCAAGAGACCCAGTACTTC.

The chain is built from TRBV4-3 and TRBJ1-3; D unclear. The CDR3 spans 13 residues. Germline CDR1 reads LGHNA; CDR2 reads YSLEER. Trimming took off 4 bases at V and 8 bases at J, with 12 bases between the two ends. The chain's CDR3 is CASSPHSGYTIYF. For the CDR3, the DNA is TGCGCCAGCAGCCCCCACTCAGGTTACACCATATATTTT.

On this clone itself: Other DNA sequences from this sample encode an identical CDR3 as well. The chain has TRBV4-1 and TRBJ1-5; TRBD1 matches at 9 bases. Germline CDR1 reads MGHRA; CDR2 reads YSYEKL. The CDR3 length is 15 residues. With 1 base clipped from V and 2 bases from J, the junction kept 0 bases outside the gene matches. The CDR3 spells CASSQGTGGNQPQHF. CDR3 coding DNA: TGCGCCAGCAGCCAAGGGACAGGGGGCAATCAGCCCCAGCATTTT.

V is TRBV2 and J is TRBJ2-7; TRBD2 agrees at 10 bases. Germline CDR1 SNHLY, CDR2 FYNNEI. CDR3 length: 15 residues. V lost 4 bases and J lost 0; bases outside the gene matches: 3. Here the CDR3 reads CASSVASGSSYEQYF. CDR3 nucleotide sequence: TGTGCCAGCAGTGTAGCTAGCGGGAGCTCCTACGAGCAGTACTTC.

The gene calls are TRBV27 and TRBJ2-7; weak D call: TRBD1 (5 bases). CDR1 is MNHEY and CDR2 is SMNVEV in the germline V gene (reference sequence). CDR3 length: 14 residues. Trimming cost V 2 bases and J 1 base, with 9 bases left between them. The CDR3 loop reads CASSLVGLSYEQYF. The CDR3 nucleotides read TGTGCCAGCAGTTTAGTGGGGCTTTCCTACGAGCAGTACTTC.

The chain uses TRBV9 and TRBJ2-7; the match to TRBD1 covers 7 bases. V lost 0 bases and J lost 4; bases outside the gene matches: 4. This CDR3 contains 14 residues. Per the germline V gene, CDR1 is SGDLS and CDR2 is YYNGEE. The CDR3 region is CASSVGDSMYEQYF. In DNA, the CDR3 is TGTGCCAGCAGCGTAGGGGACAGTATGTACGAGCAGTACTTC.

The chain carries TRBV5-4 and TRBJ1-3; no definite D call. V was shortened by 0 bases and J by 4 bases, with 8 bases between the two germline ends. The length of the CDR3 is 14 residues. Germline lookup yields CDR1 SGHNT and CDR2 YYREEE (reference sequence). The DNA for the CDR3 is TGTGCCAGCAGCTTGGACCAGGAGGGAAACACCATATATTTT. It is translated as CASSLDQEGNTIYF.

This clone was counted once. The chain is built from TRBV7-9 and TRBJ1-4; D not certain. This CDR3 has 17 amino acids. Germline loops: CDR1 SEHNR, CDR2 FQNEAQ (reference sequence). V lost 2 bases to trimming and J lost 3 bases, with 16 bases between them. This chain's CDR3 is CASSLPVRESANEKLFF. Written as DNA, the CDR3 is TGTGCCAGCAGCTTACCAGTAAGGGAATCGGCTAATGAAAAACTGTTTTTT.

The chain has TRBV27 and TRBJ2-6; TRBD1 or TRBD2 may be the D gene (6 bases each). The CDR3 has 15 residues. CDR1 is MNHEY and CDR2 is SMNVEV in the germline V gene (reference sequence). V was clipped by 1 base and J by 4 bases, with 8 bases between them. CDR3 sequence: CASSLWGAGANVLTF. The DNA of the CDR3 is TGTGCCAGCAGTTTATGGGGGGCCGGGGCCAACGTCCTGACTTTC. The full variable domain, with the rest looked up from reference TRBV27 and TRBJ2-6, is EAQVTQNPRYLITVTGKKLTVTCSQNMNHEYMSWYRQDPGLGLRQIYYSMNVEVTDKGDVPEGYKVSRKEKRNFPLILESPSPNQTSLYFCASSLWGAGANVLTFGAGSRLTVL.